What follows are 16 T cell receptor beta chains derived from one specimen sequenced in a study of PD-1 blockade in classical Hodgkin lymphoma. TCRdb keeps only in-frame clones here, not all; method: immunoSEQ multiplex PCR. The data contain about 12,000 clones, 79% of them singletons. Brentuximab vedotin exposure varied among the patients, all of whom had relapsed after autologous stem cell transplantation. Purified CD4+ T cells were obtained from thawed PBMCs through magnetic negative selection. This specimen consisted of CD4+ T cells from blood, obtained at baseline. These receptors originate from a human donor with classical Hodgkin lymphoma.

For the CDR3, the DNA is TGTGCCAGCAGCGTTGGGCAGAGAGAGACCCAGTACTTC. Protein: CASSVGQRETQYF. This chain joins TRBV7-2 and TRBJ2-5; D remains ambiguous. Trimming left V 5 bases short and J 4 bases short, with 11 bases between. In germline, CDR1 is SGHTA, CDR2 FQGNSA. The length of the CDR3 is 13 residues.

This clone turned up a few times. The J gene is TRBJ1-1, the V gene TRBV7-9; the D gene is possibly TRBD1 (6 bases). The CDR3 runs 11 residues. The V end lost 4 bases, the J end lost 10 bases, and 10 bases lay between the germline ends. Germline loops: CDR1 SEHNR, CDR2 FQNEAQ (reference sequence). The CDR3 loop reads CASSSPRGAFF. The CDR3 region has the DNA TGTGCCAGCAGCTCACCCAGGGGAGCTTTCTTT.

J is TRBJ2-5 and V is TRBV5-1; 9 nucleotides line up with TRBD2. CDR1 SGHRS and CDR2 YFSETQ come from the germline V gene. Trimming cost V 0 bases and J 4 bases; bases outside gene matches: 4. The length of the CDR3 is 15 residues. CDR3 region: CASSLARGGRETQYF. The CDR3 DNA sequence: TGCGCCAGCAGCTTGGCGCGGGGGGGTAGAGAGACCCAGTACTTC.

The chain recombines TRBV4-1 with TRBJ2-7, with 8 positions matching TRBD2. The CDR3 covers 16 residues. V lost 3 bases and J lost 0; bases outside the gene matches: 7. CDR1 MGHRA and CDR2 YSYEKL come from the germline V gene. The CDR3: CASSQAAAGGSYEQYF. The DNA of the CDR3 is TGCGCCAGCAGCCAGGCGGCCGCGGGGGGCTCCTACGAGCAGTACTTC.

The chain employs TRBV4-1 and TRBJ1-6; D ambiguous. V was cut by 3 bases and J by 9 bases, with 15 bases left in between. Germline CDR1 reads MGHRA; CDR2 reads YSYEKL. The CDR3 length is 15 residues. The CDR3 bases are TGCGCCAGCAGCCAGGCTGCCTCAGCGGTTTCACCCCTCCACTTT. Protein sequence: CASSQAASAVSPLHF.

This chain links TRBV5-1 with TRBJ2-3; D remains ambiguous. Germline loops: CDR1 SGHRS, CDR2 YFSETQ. V was pared by 0 bases and J by 10 bases, with 15 bases between. This CDR3 has 14 amino acids. This chain's CDR3 is CASSLVPAYPPQYF. CDR3 bases: TGCGCCAGCAGCTTGGTACCCGCCTACCCCCCGCAGTATTTT.

V is TRBV25-1 and J is TRBJ2-7; 8 positions agree with TRBD1. The CDR3 sequence is 13 residues long. CDR1 and CDR2 (germline): MGHDK, SYGVNS. The V and J ends lost 7 bases and 2 bases, in that order; junction bases with no gene match: 4. This CDR3 reads CASTRTGTYEQYF. CDR3 nucleotide sequence: TGTGCCAGCACGAGGACAGGGACCTACGAGCAGTACTTC.

The chain has TRBV27 and TRBJ2-4; TRBD1 matches 9 bases. This CDR3 has 18 residues. Germline CDR1 MNHEY, CDR2 SMNVEV (reference sequence). The J segment lost 0 bases and the V segment lost 10 bases, leaving 16 bases of the junction unmatched. The CDR3 DNA follows: TGTGCCACGACGTCGGGACAGGGTGGTGTGGCAGCCAAAAACATTCAGTACTTC. Amino acids: CATTSGQGGVAAKNIQYF.

The rearrangement joins TRBV2 to TRBJ2-2; a weak D match, TRBD2 (7 bases). Germline CDR1 reads SNHLY; CDR2 reads FYNNEI. The CDR3 sequence is 17 residues long. The ends were cut back, 2 bases at V and 4 bases at J, with 17 bases in the middle. CDR3 bases: TGTGCCAGCAGTGAATGGGGGGGGCTTGCCGGCACCGGGGAGCTGTTTTTT. This codes for CASSEWGGLAGTGELFF.

This clone came up a few times. The chain is built from TRBV28 and TRBJ1-2, with no clear D. The CDR3 totals 11 residues. Trimming removed 4 bases from V and 8 bases from J, with 8 bases in between. The germline V gene has CDR1 MDHEN and CDR2 SYDVKM. CDR3 DNA: TGTGCCAGCAGTTCGTTAAGGGGCTACACCTTC. Amino acid sequence: CASSSLRGYTF.

The gene calls are TRBV4-3 and TRBJ1-2; D is perhaps TRBD1 (6 bases). Trimming shortened V by 3 bases and J by 0 bases, and 20 bases separated the two germline ends. Germline CDR1 is LGHNA and CDR2 is YSLEER. This CDR3 has 18 residues. CDR3 region: CASSQKHHRTETNYGYTF. The CDR3 DNA reads TGCGCCAGCAGCCAGAAGCACCATAGGACAGAAACTAACTATGGCTACACCTTC.

The rearrangement links TRBV6-5 to TRBJ2-2; maybe TRBD2 (6 bases). The CDR3 runs 14 residues. Trimming removed 6 bases from V and 4 bases from J, with 12 bases in between. The germline CDR1 and CDR2 sequences are MNHEY and SVGAGI. CDR3 residues: CASSQGLLTGELFF. CDR3 sequence (DNA): TGTGCCAGCAGCCAGGGACTGCTCACCGGGGAGCTGTTTTTT.

A note on this clone: A read error may produce the germline difference seen at one junction end. The rearrangement uses TRBV7-7 and TRBJ1-5; D gene uncertain. In germline, CDR1 is SSHAT, CDR2 FNYEAQ (reference sequence). The CDR3 runs 13 residues. CDR3 in DNA: TGTGCTAGCAGCTTAGACGACGGCCAGCCCCAGCATTTT. This codes for CASSLDDGQPQHF.

This clone was found once. The gene calls are TRBV2 and TRBJ2-7, with 13 nucleotides matching TRBD2. The V gene's germline CDR1 is SNHLY and CDR2 FYNNEI. The CDR3 covers 15 residues. V was clipped by 6 bases and J by 4 bases; unmatched bases: 6. Written as DNA, the CDR3 is TGTGCCAGCAGGAGACTAGCGGGGGGTCCGTACGAGCAGTACTTC. It yields the protein CASRRLAGGPYEQYF.

The genes are TRBV5-1 and TRBJ1-1, with D uncertain. This CDR3 is 15 amino acids long. With 0 bases removed from V and 0 bases from J, the gap between germline ends came to 9 bases. Germline V gene data show CDR1 as SGHRS and CDR2 as YFSETQ. CDR3 nucleotides: TGCGCCAGCAGCTTGGCCGGGATCCTGAACACTGAAGCTTTCTTT. Encoded protein: CASSLAGILNTEAFF.

This clone is a singleton in its sample. One end of the junction varies from germline; a read error may be responsible. The chain joins TRBV7-7 to TRBJ2-5, with a weak D call TRBD2 (6 bases). The CDR3 has 15 amino acids. Germline V gene sequence: CDR1 SSHAT, CDR2 FNYEAQ (reference sequence). In DNA, the CDR3 is TGTGCTAGCAGCCCCTATGGGGGGACGGGAGAGACCCAGTACTTC. It specifies CASSPYGGTGETQYF.